This record looks at one TCR beta chain sequence and its context. Genomic DNA acted as the template from which TCR beta VDJ combination and CDR3 sequence profiling were carried out. TCRdb re-called the reads with MiXCR, one entry per CDR3 protein. This sample has 150,000 to 200,000 distinct CDR3 sequences, with around three fifths found just once. The data are from a study of CD8+CD57+ T cells in acquired aplastic anemia. The specimen was sorted CD4+, CD8+, or CD8+CD57+ T cells (not recorded which) from PBMCs. This TCR was sampled from a human donor with severe aplastic anemia or a healthy control (not recorded which).

CDR3 sequence (DNA): TGTGCCAGCAGCACAGGCAGGTCGTACACCGGGGAGCTGTTTTTT. Protein sequence: CASSTGRSYTGELFF. V gene TRBV9 combines with J gene TRBJ2-2, with D perhaps matching TRBD1 (5 bases). This CDR3 contains 15 residues. V dropped 4 bases and J dropped 3 bases, with 13 bases sitting between them. CDR1 is SGDLS, CDR2 YYNGEE, per germline.